The 16 T cell receptor beta chains below come from one sample, sequenced in a study of T-cell reconstitution after alpha-beta-depleted transplantation in children. Preparing the TCRbeta library involved the use of unique molecular identifiers. TCRdb processed the PCR reads anew with MiXCR; each CDR3 protein has one entry. Seen here are hundreds of thousands of distinct CDR3 sequences, about an eighth observed once, and the top ten hold about 0.77%. Sequencing was performed on PBMCs, taken before TCRalphabeta/CD19-depleted stem cell transplant. The receptors were gathered from a girl under 10 years old with congenital amegakaryocytic thrombocytopenia, due to receive a stem cell transplant.

This clonotype was counted ten times or more. At one end the junction does not follow the germline gene, possibly because of a read error. The chain couples TRBV19 to TRBJ2-1, with TRBD2 identical over 10 bases. CDR3 length: 13 residues. The germline V gene has CDR1 LNHDA and CDR2 SQIVND (reference sequence). CDR3 nucleotide sequence: TGTGCCAGTAGTGGAGTTGGACTAGCGGAGCCGTTCTTC. Translated: CASSGVGLAEPFF.

The chain links TRBV11-2 to TRBJ2-5; D unresolved. The CDR3 spans 14 residues. The germline V gene has CDR1 SGHAT and CDR2 FQNNGV. Between the trimmed V and J ends, which lost 6 bases and 1 base, there was a span of 12 bases. The DNA for the CDR3 is TGTGCCAGCAGACCTAGACCTTCCCAAGAGACCCAGTACTTC. Its protein is CASRPRPSQETQYF.

The V call is TRBV11-2, the J call TRBJ2-7; no firm D call. The germline gives CDR1 SGHAT, CDR2 FQNNGV. There are 15 residues in the CDR3. Trimming pared 6 bases from V and 0 bases from J, leaving 15 bases between. The CDR3 protein is CASRPWAASSYEQYF. The CDR3 DNA sequence: TGTGCCAGCAGGCCTTGGGCGGCTAGCTCCTACGAGCAGTACTTC.

The rearrangement links TRBV11-2 to TRBJ2-7, with TRBD1 identical over 11 bases. This CDR3 is 20 amino acids long. The V and J ends lost 1 base and 4 bases, in that order; junction bases with no gene match: 18. Germline V gene lookup returns CDR1 SGHAT and CDR2 FQNNGV. Here the CDR3 reads CASSLGFGTGGSRRSYEQYF. The CDR3 DNA follows: TGTGCCAGCAGCTTAGGGTTTGGGACAGGGGGTTCCAGGAGGTCGTACGAGCAGTACTTC.

Many counts were recorded for this clonotype. Its ends do not fully match the called genes, so a read error is possible. This chain uses TRBV6-1 with TRBJ2-5; D might be TRBD2 (5 bases). Germline-derived CDR1 and CDR2 are MNHNS and SASEGT. The CDR3 runs 13 residues. CDR3 protein: CASRSGGQETQYF. For the CDR3, the DNA is TGCGCCAGCAGGTCCGGAGGACAAGAGACCCAGTACTTC.

This clonotype appeared a few times. The rearrangement joins TRBV12-3 or TRBV12-4 to TRBJ1-2; no firm D call. The germline V and J ends were trimmed by 5 bases and 3 bases, with 10 bases remaining between them. The CDR3 runs 13 residues. As DNA, the CDR3 is TGTGCCAGCAGTCCTAAGAGGTACTATGGCTACACCTTC. This encodes CASSPKRYYGYTF.

The table lists this clonotype with many counts. The chain carries TRBV10-3 and TRBJ2-7; D is possibly TRBD1 (5 bases). This CDR3 contains 15 residues. The V end lost 5 bases, the J end lost 0 bases, and 14 bases lay between the germline ends. Germline V gene lookup returns CDR1 ENHRY and CDR2 SYGVKD. The DNA of the CDR3 is TGTGCCATCAGTCCCAGGGCCACCAGCTCCTACGAGCAGTACTTC. It translates to CAISPRATSSYEQYF.

Many counts were recorded for this clonotype. This chain links TRBV5-1 with TRBJ2-3; D possibly corresponds to TRBD2 (6 bases). There are 14 residues in the CDR3. The germline V gene encodes CDR1 SGHRS and CDR2 YFSETQ. V was cut by 4 bases and J by 2 bases, with 11 bases left in between. DNA of the CDR3: TGCGCCAGCAGCGCGGGGCTCAACACAGATACGCAGTATTTT. Translated, it gives CASSAGLNTDTQYF.

This clonotype was seen many times. The V call is TRBV7-2, the J call TRBJ2-2, with a weak D call TRBD2 (6 bases). V was trimmed by 3 bases and J by 6 bases, leaving 8 bases between them. Germline V gene data show CDR1 as SGHTA and CDR2 as FQGNSA. The CDR3 length is 13 residues. For the CDR3, the DNA is TGTGCCAGCAGCTTCGTAGCGGCCGGGGAGCTGTTTTTT. Protein: CASSFVAAGELFF.

This clonotype appeared a few times. V is TRBV7-2 and J is TRBJ2-5; no firm D call. CDR3 length: 13 residues. CDR1 is SGHTA and CDR2 is FQGNSA in the germline V gene. Between the trimmed V and J ends, which lost 5 bases and 4 bases, there was a span of 11 bases. The CDR3 region has the DNA TGTGCCAGCAGCCCGTCGTGGAGAGAGACCCAGTACTTC. Protein: CASSPSWRETQYF.

This clonotype has a count of ten or more. The chain recombines TRBV20-1 with TRBJ1-2; the D gene is possibly TRBD1 (6 bases). In germline, CDR1 is DFQATT, CDR2 SNEGSKA (reference sequence). V was clipped by 5 bases and J by 4 bases, with 11 bases between them. The CDR3 contains 12 residues. This CDR3 is CSAYRVTYGYTF. In nucleotides, the CDR3 is TGCAGTGCTTACAGGGTCACCTATGGCTACACCTTC.

This clonotype was seen repeatedly, ten times or more. The CDR3 protein is CASSYGWGVEPIQAQPQHF. DNA of the CDR3: TGTGCCAGCAGTTACGGATGGGGAGTAGAGCCTATCCAGGCTCAGCCCCAGCATTTT. The chain uses TRBV6-5 and TRBJ1-5; D unclear. Trimming pared 2 bases from V and 6 bases from J, leaving 26 bases between. CDR1 and CDR2 from the germline V gene are MNHEY and SVGAGI. This CDR3 has 19 amino acids.

The table lists this clonotype with many counts. Germline and junction disagree at one end, which may indicate a read error. This chain joins TRBV5-1 and TRBJ1-1, with D uncertain. Germline CDR1 is SGHRS and CDR2 is YFSETQ. The CDR3 runs to 15 residues. CDR3 sequence (DNA): TGCGCCACCAGCGGCGGCGATACAATGAACACTGAAGCTTTCTTT. Translated: CATSGGDTMNTEAFF.

Notes on this clonotype: Possible read error: a much larger clone is one base away. The chain combines TRBV12-3 or TRBV12-4 with TRBJ2-7, with D perhaps matching TRBD2 (6 bases). This CDR3 region has 13 residues. CDR3 protein: CASSYGGGYEHYF. The CDR3 region has the DNA TGTGCCAGCAGTTACGGGGGTGGTTACGAGCATTACTTC.

The sample holds a few counts of this clonotype. The chain combines TRBV5-1 with TRBJ2-2, with 10 nucleotides matching TRBD1. The CDR3 loop spans 16 amino acids. From germline, CDR1 is SGHRS and CDR2 YFSETQ. V lost 3 bases to trimming and J lost 3 bases; unmatched junction nucleotides: 5. As DNA, the CDR3 is TGCGCCAGCAGCTCCACGGGACAGGGGTACACCGGGGAGCTGTTTTTT. Protein sequence: CASSSTGQGYTGELFF.

This clonotype has ten or more counts. The J gene is TRBJ2-2, the V gene TRBV6-1, with D perhaps matching TRBD2 (5 bases). Trimming left V 2 bases short and J 3 bases short, with 7 bases between. Germline V gene data show CDR1 as MNHNS and CDR2 as SASEGT. CDR3 length: 14 amino acids. The CDR3 loop is CASSESSYTGELFF. Written as DNA, the CDR3 is TGTGCCAGCAGTGAATCTAGCTACACCGGGGAGCTGTTTTTT.